Sequencing of this T cell receptor beta chain was carried out in a study of CD8 T cells in Susac syndrome. It was with random hexamers that roughly 0.45 to 1 ug RNA was reverse transcribed. With immunoSEQ multiplex PCR, TCR beta CDR3 was amplified across 54 Vbeta and 13 Jbeta. TCRdb re-called the immunoSEQ multiplex PCR reads with MiXCR, one entry per CDR3 protein. The sample comprises approximately 220,000 distinct CDR3 sequences, around 93% of which are singletons, and just over 0.08% rests with the top ten. Trimming removed 3 bases from V and 1 base from J; junction bases left unmatched: 2. Germline V gene data show CDR1 as MNHEY and CDR2 as SMNVEV (reference sequence). The CDR3 runs to 14 residues. As concerns this clonotype: Antigen unknown.

Findings and caveats of the study: Individuals included in the TCR sequencing and HLA analysis were acknowledged by the study to be relatively few in number.

Negative isolation yielded CD8+ and CD4+ T cells; FACS enriched TEMRA cells. This sequence was found in a human donor with multiple sclerosis. The V gene is TRBV27, the J gene TRBJ1-1; TRBD1 agrees at 7 bases. Sequencing was done on a sample of CD4+ T cells from PBMCs. CDR3 region: CASSFGTENTEAFF. The CDR3 bases are TGTGCCAGCAGTTTTGGGACAGAGAACACTGAAGCTTTCTTT.